This entry concerns a single TCR beta chain. Its antigen remains unknown. This record comes from a study of regulatory T cells in long-lasting Graves disease. Study background: Graves' disease counted as persistent after over 5 years of antithyroid drugs with positive TSH receptor antibodies.

Germline V gene sequence: CDR1 SEHNR, CDR2 FQNEAQ (reference sequence). CDR3 length equals 13 residues. Trimming left V 5 bases short and J 4 bases short, with 11 bases between. Whole-study findings and limits: Persistent disease favored TRBV28, TRBJ1-2 and TRBJ2-5.

Time point: persistent/refractory GD, antithyroid drugs over 5 years with positive TRAb. RNA from PBMCs was the source of the TCR library. The patients were enrolled through endocrinology in Xi'an, China. For TCR beta, libraries came from iRepertoire HTBI primers and Arm-PCR of CDR3 regions. TCRdb reanalysed the multiplex PCR reads using MiXCR and keeps one entry per CDR3 protein. The sample consists of roughly 300,000 distinct CDR3 sequences, more than 20% of them appearing once. This specimen was peripheral blood mononuclear cells (PBMCs), taken when the disease was refractory, from a patient treated with antithyroid drugs. This clonotype was obtained from a female donor with Graves disease. J is TRBJ1-2 and V is TRBV7-9; maybe TRBD1 (5 bases). CDR3 nucleotide sequence: TGTGCCAGCAGCGGATCCGGGACCTATGGCTACACCTTC. This codes for CASSGSGTYGYTF.